What follows are 20 T cell receptor beta chains derived from one specimen sequenced in a study of T-cell memory formation after mild COVID-19. TCRdb reprocessed the 5' RACE reads with MiXCR, giving one entry per CDR3 protein. The data contain 250,000 to 300,000 distinct CDR3 sequences, about 17% of them singletons. The sequencing sample was made of PBMCs or a T cell subset sorted from them (not recorded which). The receptors were sampled from a young man who had mild COVID-19 (a few samples of this study predate the infection). Cell type and time point are not known.

The chain joins TRBV12-3 or TRBV12-4 to TRBJ2-3, with TRBD2 matching over 8 bases. V gave up 4 bases and J gave up 5 bases; unmatched junction bases: 5. The CDR3 has 14 residues. The CDR3 nucleotides are TGTGCCAGCAGTTCCTCGGGGGGGGTAGATACGCAGTATTTT. It specifies CASSSSGGVDTQYF.

The chain employs TRBV21-1 and TRBJ2-7; the table names TRBD2, a call not compared with the DNA. TRBV21-1 is tagged as a pseudogene. The CDR3 is made up of 13 amino acids. This chain's CDR3 is CASTPEGVYEQYV. CDR3 in DNA: TGTGCCAGCACTCCCGAGGGTGTCTACGAGCAGTACGTC.

This clonotype was observed a few times. The J gene is TRBJ1-5, the V gene TRBV7-2; D unclear. Germline CDR1 SGHTA, CDR2 FQGNSA. V was shortened by 1 base and J by 13 bases, with 11 bases between the two germline ends. This CDR3 comprises 12 residues. The DNA of the CDR3 is TGTGCCAGCAGCTTAGTAGGGCAATCTCAGCATTTT. Protein product: CASSLVGQSQHF.

The chain is built from TRBV2 and TRBJ2-3; perhaps TRBD1 as D (6 bases). The V and J ends lost 2 bases and 0 bases respectively, with 12 bases between them. This CDR3 comprises 16 residues. CDR1 and CDR2 from the germline V gene are SNHLY and FYNNEI. CDR3 protein: CASSERTAVSTDTQYF. CDR3 nucleotide sequence: TGTGCCAGCAGTGAAAGGACAGCCGTTAGCACAGATACGCAGTATTTT.

This clonotype has only a few counts. This rearrangement joins TRBV11-2 to TRBJ2-7, with TRBD2 matching 7 bases. Germline CDR1 SGHAT, CDR2 FQNNGV. V dropped 5 bases and J dropped 0; count of bases not matched to a gene: 7. This CDR3 has 15 amino acids. CDR3 in DNA: TGTGCCAGCAGCGCCAGTTGGGAGGGCTCCTACGAGCAGTACTTC. Translation gives CASSASWEGSYEQYF.

The genes are TRBV5-1 and TRBJ2-7; the match to TRBD1 covers 9 bases. Trimming at V came to 4 bases and at J to 7 bases, leaving 6 bases not matched to a gene. Germline V gene sequence: CDR1 SGHRS, CDR2 YFSETQ. This CDR3 has 13 amino acids. The CDR3 loop is CASSDRQGGEQYF. The CDR3 bases are TGCGCCAGCAGCGATAGACAGGGGGGTGAGCAGTACTTC.

At least ten counts were recorded for this clonotype. The V gene is TRBV20-1, the J gene TRBJ2-7; no clear D gene. This CDR3 has 12 residues. CDR1 is DFQATT, CDR2 SNEGSKA, per germline (reference sequence). The V end lost 3 bases, the J end lost 9 bases, and 15 bases lay between the germline ends. The CDR3 sequence is CSASGDPFGQYF. Here the CDR3 DNA reads TGCAGTGCTAGTGGGGATCCTTTTGGGCAGTACTTC.

This clonotype was seen more than once but under ten times. This CDR3 reads CSARGTGQGSLYEQYV. DNA for the CDR3: TGCAGTGCTAGAGGTACGGGACAGGGGTCCCTCTACGAGCAGTACGTC. The rearrangement links TRBV20-1 to TRBJ2-7, with 10 bases aligning to TRBD1. J was trimmed by 3 bases and V by 1 base; bases with no gene match: 9. Germline CDR1 is DFQATT and CDR2 is SNEGSKA (reference sequence). CDR3 length: 16 amino acids.

The V gene is TRBV24-1, the J gene TRBJ2-1, with D maybe TRBD1 (5 bases). The germline V gene has CDR1 KGHDR and CDR2 SFDVKD. The CDR3 is made up of 16 amino acids. Trimming stripped 4 bases from V and 7 bases from J, with 19 bases between. The CDR3 protein is CATSDYMGLSGNEQFF. CDR3 coding DNA: TGTGCCACCAGTGACTACATGGGGCTTTCTGGGAATGAGCAGTTCTTC.

The rearrangement uses TRBV7-2 and TRBJ2-5, with D possibly TRBD2 on 5 matching bases. The germline V gene encodes CDR1 SGHTA and CDR2 FQGNSA. The CDR3 is made up of 15 amino acids. Trimming cost V 5 bases and J 1 base, with 14 bases left between them. The CDR3 DNA follows: TGTGCCAGCAGCCAAGTCCCGGGGAGCCAAGAGACCCAGTACTTC. It is translated as CASSQVPGSQETQYF.

This clonotype has a handful of counts. The V call is TRBV7-3, the J call TRBJ1-6; a possible D gene is TRBD1 (6 bases). This CDR3 comprises 15 residues. Germline CDR1 and CDR2: SGHTA and FQGTGA. V lost 2 bases, J lost 6 bases, and 11 bases lay in between. The CDR3 here is CASSLQGQGNSPLHF. In nucleotides, the CDR3 is TGTGCCAGCAGCTTACAGGGGCAGGGTAATTCACCCCTCCACTTT.

This clonotype was counted a few times. The chain is built from TRBV9 and TRBJ2-2, with TRBD2 identical over 7 bases. V trimming: 2 bases; J trimming: 2 bases; junction bases outside the gene matches: 3. Germline V gene lookup returns CDR1 SGDLS and CDR2 YYNGEE. The CDR3 spans 15 residues. CDR3 sequence: CASSVRLANTGELFF. CDR3 nucleotide sequence: TGTGCCAGCAGCGTTCGACTAGCAAACACCGGGGAGCTGTTTTTT.

V usage is TRBV6-2 or TRBV6-3 and J usage is TRBJ2-6, with TRBD2 as a possible D gene (7 bases). Between the trimmed V and J ends, which lost 2 bases and 2 bases, there was a span of 10 bases. Germline V CDR1 and CDR2: MNHEY, SVGEGT. The CDR3 consists of 16 residues. CDR3 sequence reads: CASSYRGGAGANVLTF. The CDR3, as DNA: TGTGCCAGCAGTTACCGCGGGGGCGCTGGGGCCAACGTCCTGACTTTC.

This clonotype appeared many times. J is TRBJ2-3 and V is TRBV4-2; D unresolved. The ends were cut back, 4 bases at V and 0 bases at J, with 8 bases in the middle. Looked up from germline, CDR1 is LGHNA and CDR2 is YNFKEQ. The CDR3 is 14 residues long. The CDR3 nucleotides are TGTGCCAGCAGCCGGGGTTTAAGCACAGATACGCAGTATTTT. Its translation is CASSRGLSTDTQYF.

This clonotype showed up just a few times. The V call is TRBV4-3, the J call TRBJ2-1; D remains unclear. The germline CDR1 and CDR2 sequences are LGHNA and YSLEER. V was trimmed by 4 bases and J by 0 bases, leaving 16 bases between them. This CDR3 contains 17 residues. In nucleotides, the CDR3 is TGCGCCAGCAGCCCGGAAGGGTCCCATAGCTCCTACAATGAGCAGTTCTTC. It codes for CASSPEGSHSSYNEQFF.

The chain employs TRBV12-3 or TRBV12-4 and TRBJ2-7; tentatively, D is TRBD1 (7 bases). Trimming took 1 base from V and 7 from J, leaving 11 bases between them. This CDR3 comprises 13 residues. This CDR3 reads CASSLGPGGEQYF. DNA of the CDR3: TGTGCCAGCAGTTTAGGCCCAGGGGGGGAGCAGTACTTC.

This clonotype was counted only a few times. V is TRBV7-9 and J is TRBJ1-1; D is unclear. The CDR3 loop spans 14 amino acids. CDR1 is SEHNR, CDR2 FQNEAQ, per germline (reference sequence). With 3 bases removed from V and 2 bases from J, the gap between germline ends came to 10 bases. The CDR3: CASSLIGDNTEAFF. Here the CDR3 DNA reads TGTGCCAGCAGCTTGATTGGCGATAACACTGAAGCTTTCTTT.

This clonotype was observed many times. The V gene is TRBV20-1, the J gene TRBJ2-7, with 11 nucleotides matching TRBD2. The V gene's germline CDR1 is DFQATT and CDR2 SNEGSKA (reference sequence). CDR3 length: 14 amino acids. J gave up 3 bases and V 3 bases, and 4 bases lay outside the gene matches. The chain's CDR3 is CSASSLAGGYEQYF. CDR3 coding DNA: TGCAGTGCTAGTAGTCTAGCGGGGGGCTACGAGCAGTACTTC.

This clonotype was counted between two and nine times. This rearrangement joins TRBV14 to TRBJ1-1; D uncertain. V lost 3 bases and J lost 0, with 5 bases in between. The CDR3 runs 13 residues. Germline V gives CDR1 SGHDN, CDR2 FVKESK. The CDR3 nucleotides read TGTGCCAGCAGCCAGGGTATGAACACTGAAGCTTTCTTT. Protein product: CASSQGMNTEAFF.

This clonotype was recorded at least ten times. The V call is TRBV20-1, the J call TRBJ2-3, with a weak D call TRBD1 (5 bases). This CDR3 is built from 13 residues. V was trimmed by 2 bases and J by 3 bases, leaving 9 bases between them. Looked up from germline, CDR1 is DFQATT and CDR2 is SNEGSKA (reference sequence). This CDR3 is CSARLPGTDTQYF. CDR3 sequence (DNA): TGCAGTGCTAGACTCCCAGGGACAGATACGCAGTATTTT.